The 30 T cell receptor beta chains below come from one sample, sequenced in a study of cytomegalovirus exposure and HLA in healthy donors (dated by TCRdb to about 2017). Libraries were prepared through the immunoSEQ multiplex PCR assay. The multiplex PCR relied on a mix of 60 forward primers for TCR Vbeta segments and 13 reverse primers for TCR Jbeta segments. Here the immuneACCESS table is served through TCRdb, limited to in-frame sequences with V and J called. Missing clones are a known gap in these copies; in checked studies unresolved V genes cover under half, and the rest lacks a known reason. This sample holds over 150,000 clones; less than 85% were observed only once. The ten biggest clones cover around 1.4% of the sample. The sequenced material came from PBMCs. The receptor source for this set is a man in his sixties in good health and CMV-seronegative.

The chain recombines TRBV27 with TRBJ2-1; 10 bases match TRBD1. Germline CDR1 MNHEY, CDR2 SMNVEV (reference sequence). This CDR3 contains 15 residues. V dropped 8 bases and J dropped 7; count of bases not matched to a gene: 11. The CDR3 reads CASGVTGTGVNEQFF. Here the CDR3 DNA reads TGTGCCAGCGGAGTTACGGGGACAGGGGTGAATGAGCAGTTCTTC.

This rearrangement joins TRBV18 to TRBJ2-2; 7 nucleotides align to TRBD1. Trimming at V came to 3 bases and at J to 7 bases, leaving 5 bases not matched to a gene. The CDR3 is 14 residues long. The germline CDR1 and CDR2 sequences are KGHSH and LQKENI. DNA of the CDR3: TGTGCCAGCTCACCCATGACAGGGTTCGGGGAGCTGTTTTTT. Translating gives CASSPMTGFGELFF.

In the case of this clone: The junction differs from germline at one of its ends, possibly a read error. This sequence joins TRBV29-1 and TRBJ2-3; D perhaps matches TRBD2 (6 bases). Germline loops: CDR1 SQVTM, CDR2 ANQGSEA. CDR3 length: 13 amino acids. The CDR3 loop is CSVAGAPTGTQYF. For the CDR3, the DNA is TGCAGCGTTGCGGGAGCCCCCACAGGTACGCAGTATTTT.

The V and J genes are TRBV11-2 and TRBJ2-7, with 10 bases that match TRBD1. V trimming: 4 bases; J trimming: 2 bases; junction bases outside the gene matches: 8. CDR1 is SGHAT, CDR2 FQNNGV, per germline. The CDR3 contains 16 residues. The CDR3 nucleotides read TGTGCCAGCAGCTCCGCAGGGACAGGGGCGACCTACGAGCAGTACTTC. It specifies CASSSAGTGATYEQYF.

The CDR3: CASSLLGQGSSYEQYF. The CDR3 bases are TGTGCCAGCTCACTTCTCGGACAGGGAAGCTCCTACGAGCAGTACTTC. This chain joins TRBV18 and TRBJ2-7; 8 bases line up with TRBD1. Losses at the gene ends were 4 bases for V and 0 bases for J; bases not matched to a gene: 8. CDR1 is KGHSH and CDR2 is LQKENI in the germline V gene. The CDR3 contains 16 residues. Supplemented by reference TRBV18 and TRBJ2-7, the full variable domain reads NAGVMQNPRHLVRRRGQEARLRCSPMKGHSHVYWYRQLPEEGLKFMVYLQKENIIDESGMPKERFSAEFPKEGPSILRIQQVVRGDSAAYFCASSLLGQGSSYEQYFGPGTRLTVT.

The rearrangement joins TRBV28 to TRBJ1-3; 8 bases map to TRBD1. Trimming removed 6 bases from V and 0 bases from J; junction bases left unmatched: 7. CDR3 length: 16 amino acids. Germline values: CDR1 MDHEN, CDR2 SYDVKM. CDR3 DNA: TGTGCCAGCAGCCCAGGGGGCAGGGGCTCTGGAAACACCATATATTTT. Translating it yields CASSPGGRGSGNTIYF.

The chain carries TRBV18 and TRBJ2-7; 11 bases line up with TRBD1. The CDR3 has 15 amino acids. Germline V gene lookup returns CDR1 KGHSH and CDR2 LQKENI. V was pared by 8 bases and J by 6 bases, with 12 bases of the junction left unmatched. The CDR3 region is CASRVAGQGESEQYF. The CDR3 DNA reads TGTGCCAGCCGCGTCGCGGGACAGGGGGAGAGCGAGCAGTACTTC.

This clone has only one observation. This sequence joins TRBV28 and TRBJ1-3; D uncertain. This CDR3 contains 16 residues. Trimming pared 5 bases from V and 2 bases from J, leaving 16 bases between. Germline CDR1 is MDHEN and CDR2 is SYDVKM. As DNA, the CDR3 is TGTGCCAGCAGTCCAACACCCTCGTATCCTGGAAACACCATATATTTT. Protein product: CASSPTPSYPGNTIYF.

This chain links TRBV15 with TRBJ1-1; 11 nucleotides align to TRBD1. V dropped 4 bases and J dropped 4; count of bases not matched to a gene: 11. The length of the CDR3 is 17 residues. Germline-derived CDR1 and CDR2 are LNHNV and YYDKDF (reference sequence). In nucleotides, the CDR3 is TGTGCCACCAGCACAAACCGGGACAGGGGGACGAGCACTGAAGCTTTCTTT. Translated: CATSTNRDRGTSTEAFF.

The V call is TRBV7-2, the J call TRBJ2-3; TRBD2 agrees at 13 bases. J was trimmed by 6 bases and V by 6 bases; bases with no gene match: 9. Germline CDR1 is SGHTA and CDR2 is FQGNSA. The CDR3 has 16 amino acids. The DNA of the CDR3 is TGTGCCAGCAGTACCGGGACTAGCGGGATTGTTGATACGCAGTATTTT. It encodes CASSTGTSGIVDTQYF.

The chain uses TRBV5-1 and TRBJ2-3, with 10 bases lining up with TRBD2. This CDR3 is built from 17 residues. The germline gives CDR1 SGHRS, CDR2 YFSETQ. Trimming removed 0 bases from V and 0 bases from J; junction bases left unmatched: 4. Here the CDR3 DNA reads TGCGCCAGCAGCTTGGGGCTAGCGGGAGTTAGCACAGATACGCAGTATTTT. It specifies CASSLGLAGVSTDTQYF.

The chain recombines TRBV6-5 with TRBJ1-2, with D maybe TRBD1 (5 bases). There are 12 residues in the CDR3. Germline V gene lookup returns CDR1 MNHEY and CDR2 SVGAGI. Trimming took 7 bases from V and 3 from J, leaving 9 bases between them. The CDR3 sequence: CASKQAHYGYTF. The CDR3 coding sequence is TGTGCCAGCAAACAGGCTCACTATGGCTACACCTTC.

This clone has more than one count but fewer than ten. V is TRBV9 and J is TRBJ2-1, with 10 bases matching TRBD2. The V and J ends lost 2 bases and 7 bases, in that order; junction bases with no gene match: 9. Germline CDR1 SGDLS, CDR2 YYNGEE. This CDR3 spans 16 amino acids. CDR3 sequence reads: CASSVEKTSGMNEQFF. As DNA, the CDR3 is TGTGCCAGCAGCGTCGAGAAAACTAGCGGGATGAATGAGCAGTTCTTC.

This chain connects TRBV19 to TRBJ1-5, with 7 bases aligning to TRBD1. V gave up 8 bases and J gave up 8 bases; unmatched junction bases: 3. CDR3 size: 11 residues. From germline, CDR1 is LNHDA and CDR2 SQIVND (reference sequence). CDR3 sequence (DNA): TGTGCCAGTGCAGGGGGTGAGCCCCAGCATTTT. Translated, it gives CASAGGEPQHF.

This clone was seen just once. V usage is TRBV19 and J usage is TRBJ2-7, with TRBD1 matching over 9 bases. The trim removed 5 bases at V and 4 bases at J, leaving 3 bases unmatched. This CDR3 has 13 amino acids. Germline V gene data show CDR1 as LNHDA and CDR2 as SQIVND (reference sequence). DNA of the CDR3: TGTGCCAGTAGTGGGGACAGGGCGTACGAGCAGTACTTC. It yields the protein CASSGDRAYEQYF.

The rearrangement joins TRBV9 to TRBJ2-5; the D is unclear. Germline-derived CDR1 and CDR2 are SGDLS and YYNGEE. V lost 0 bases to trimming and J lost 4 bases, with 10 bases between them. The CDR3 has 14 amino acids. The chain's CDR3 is CASSVGARLETQYF. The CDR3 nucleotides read TGTGCCAGCAGCGTAGGAGCGCGGTTAGAGACCCAGTACTTC.

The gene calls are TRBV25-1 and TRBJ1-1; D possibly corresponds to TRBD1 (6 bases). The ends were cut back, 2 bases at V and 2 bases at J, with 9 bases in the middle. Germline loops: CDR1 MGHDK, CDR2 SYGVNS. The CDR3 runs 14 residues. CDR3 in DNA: TGTGCCAGCAGTGAACAGGGGATCAACACTGAAGCTTTCTTT. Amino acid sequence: CASSEQGINTEAFF.

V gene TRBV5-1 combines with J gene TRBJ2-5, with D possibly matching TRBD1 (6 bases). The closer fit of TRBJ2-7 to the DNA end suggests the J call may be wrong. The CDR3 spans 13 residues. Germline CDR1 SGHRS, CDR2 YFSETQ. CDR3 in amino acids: CASGWTATYEQYF. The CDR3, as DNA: TGCGCCAGCGGATGGACAGCCACCTACGAGCAGTACTTC.

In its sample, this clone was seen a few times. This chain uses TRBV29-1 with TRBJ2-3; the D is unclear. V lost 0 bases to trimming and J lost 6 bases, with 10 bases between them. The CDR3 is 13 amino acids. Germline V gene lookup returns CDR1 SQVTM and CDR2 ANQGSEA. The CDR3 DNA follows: TGCAGCGTTGAAGATCTAGTAAATGATACGCAGTATTTT. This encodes CSVEDLVNDTQYF.

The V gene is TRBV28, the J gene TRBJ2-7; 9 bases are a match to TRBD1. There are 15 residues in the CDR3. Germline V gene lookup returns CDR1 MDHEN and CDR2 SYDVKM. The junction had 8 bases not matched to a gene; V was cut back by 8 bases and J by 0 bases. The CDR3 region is CASRQGGSSSYEQYF. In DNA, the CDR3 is TGTGCCAGCCGACAGGGGGGATCCAGCTCCTACGAGCAGTACTTC.

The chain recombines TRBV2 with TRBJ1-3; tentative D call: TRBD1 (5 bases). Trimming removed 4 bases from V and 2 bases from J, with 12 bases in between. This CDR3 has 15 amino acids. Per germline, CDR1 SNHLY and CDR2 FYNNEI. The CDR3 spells CASSASQGTGNTIYF. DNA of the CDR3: TGTGCCAGCAGTGCGTCCCAGGGAACTGGAAACACCATATATTTT.

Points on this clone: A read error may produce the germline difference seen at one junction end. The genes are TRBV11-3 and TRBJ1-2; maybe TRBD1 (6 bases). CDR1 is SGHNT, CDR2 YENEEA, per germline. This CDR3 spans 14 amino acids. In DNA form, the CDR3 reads TGTGCCAGCAGCTTAGCCCGGGACAAGGGGCCCACCGACTTC. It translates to CASSLARDKGPTDF.

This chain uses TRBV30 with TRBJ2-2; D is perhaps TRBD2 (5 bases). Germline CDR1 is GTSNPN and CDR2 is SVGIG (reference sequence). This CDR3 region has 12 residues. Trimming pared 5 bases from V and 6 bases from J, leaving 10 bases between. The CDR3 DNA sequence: TGTGCCTGGTGGAAGGGAGCCGGGGAGCTGTTTTTT. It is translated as CAWWKGAGELFF.

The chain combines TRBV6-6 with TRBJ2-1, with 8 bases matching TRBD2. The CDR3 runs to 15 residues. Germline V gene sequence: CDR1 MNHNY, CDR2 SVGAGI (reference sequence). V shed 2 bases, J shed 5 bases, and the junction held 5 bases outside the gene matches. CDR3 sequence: CASSYPSGSNNEQFF. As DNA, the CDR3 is TGTGCCAGCAGTTACCCCAGCGGGAGTAACAATGAGCAGTTCTTC.

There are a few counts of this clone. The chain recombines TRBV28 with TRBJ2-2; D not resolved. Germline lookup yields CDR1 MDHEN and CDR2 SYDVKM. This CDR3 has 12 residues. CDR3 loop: CVSVANTGELFF. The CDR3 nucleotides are TGTGTTTCGGTCGCGAACACCGGGGAGCTGTTTTTT.

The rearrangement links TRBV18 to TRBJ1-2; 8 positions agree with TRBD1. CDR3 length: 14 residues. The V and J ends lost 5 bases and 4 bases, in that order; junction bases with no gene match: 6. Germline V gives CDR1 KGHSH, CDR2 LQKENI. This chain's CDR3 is CASSARGLFYGYTF. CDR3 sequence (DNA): TGTGCCAGCTCAGCCAGGGGGCTGTTCTATGGCTACACCTTC.

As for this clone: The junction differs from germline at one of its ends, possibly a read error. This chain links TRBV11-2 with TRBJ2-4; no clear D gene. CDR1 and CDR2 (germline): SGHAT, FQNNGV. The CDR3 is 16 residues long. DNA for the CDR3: TGTGCCAGCAGCCCCCTCGACGGATTAGCCAAAAACATTCAGTACTTT. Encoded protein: CASSPLDGLAKNIQYF.

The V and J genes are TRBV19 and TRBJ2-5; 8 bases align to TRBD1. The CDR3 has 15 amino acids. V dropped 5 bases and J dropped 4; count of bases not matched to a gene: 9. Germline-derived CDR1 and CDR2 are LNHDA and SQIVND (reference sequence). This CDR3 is CASSPQGAVGETQYF. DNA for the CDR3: TGTGCCAGTAGTCCGCAGGGGGCAGTAGGAGAGACCCAGTACTTC.

The CDR3 DNA reads as TGTGCCAGCAGTTTACAGGGGCTTTACGAGCAGTACTTC. Amino acid sequence: CASSLQGLYEQYF. This rearrangement joins TRBV28 to TRBJ2-7; D may be TRBD1 (6 bases). The V gene lost 2 bases and the J gene lost 4 bases, with 9 bases spanning the gap. Germline CDR1 reads MDHEN; CDR2 reads SYDVKM. The CDR3 is made up of 13 amino acids. The full variable domain, completed using reference TRBV28 and TRBJ2-7, is DVKVTQSSRYLVKRTGEKVFLECVQDMDHENMFWYRQDPGLGLRLIYFSYDVKMKEKGDIPEGYSVSREKKERFSLILESASTNQTSMYLCASSLQGLYEQYFGPGTRLTVT.

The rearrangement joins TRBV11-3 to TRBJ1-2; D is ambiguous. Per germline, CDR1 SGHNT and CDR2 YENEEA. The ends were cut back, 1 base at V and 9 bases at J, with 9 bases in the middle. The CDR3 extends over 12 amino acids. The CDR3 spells CASSLGPGSYTF. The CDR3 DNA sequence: TGTGCCAGCAGCTTAGGTCCAGGCAGCTACACCTTC. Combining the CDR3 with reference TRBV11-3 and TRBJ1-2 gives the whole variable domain EAGVVQSPRYKIIEKKQPVAFWCNPISGHNTLYWYLQNLGQGPELLIRYENEEAVDDSQLPKDRFSAERLKGVDSTLKIQPAELGDSAVYLCASSLGPGSYTFGSGTRLTVV.